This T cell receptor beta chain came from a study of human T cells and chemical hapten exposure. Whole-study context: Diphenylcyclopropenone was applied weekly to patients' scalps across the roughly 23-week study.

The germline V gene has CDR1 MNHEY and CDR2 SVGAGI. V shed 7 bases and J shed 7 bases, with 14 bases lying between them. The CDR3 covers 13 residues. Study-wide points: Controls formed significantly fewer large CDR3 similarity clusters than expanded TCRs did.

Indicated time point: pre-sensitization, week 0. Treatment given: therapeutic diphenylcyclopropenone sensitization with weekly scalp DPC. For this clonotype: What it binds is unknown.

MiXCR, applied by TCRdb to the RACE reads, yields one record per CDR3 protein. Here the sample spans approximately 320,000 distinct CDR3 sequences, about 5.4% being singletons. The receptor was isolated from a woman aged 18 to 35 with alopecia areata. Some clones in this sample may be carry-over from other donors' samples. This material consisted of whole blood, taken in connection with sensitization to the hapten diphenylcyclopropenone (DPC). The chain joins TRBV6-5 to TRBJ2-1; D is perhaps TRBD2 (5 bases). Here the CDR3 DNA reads TGTGCCAGCATGTTACGGGGATTTAATGAGCAGTTCTTC. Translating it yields CASMLRGFNEQFF.